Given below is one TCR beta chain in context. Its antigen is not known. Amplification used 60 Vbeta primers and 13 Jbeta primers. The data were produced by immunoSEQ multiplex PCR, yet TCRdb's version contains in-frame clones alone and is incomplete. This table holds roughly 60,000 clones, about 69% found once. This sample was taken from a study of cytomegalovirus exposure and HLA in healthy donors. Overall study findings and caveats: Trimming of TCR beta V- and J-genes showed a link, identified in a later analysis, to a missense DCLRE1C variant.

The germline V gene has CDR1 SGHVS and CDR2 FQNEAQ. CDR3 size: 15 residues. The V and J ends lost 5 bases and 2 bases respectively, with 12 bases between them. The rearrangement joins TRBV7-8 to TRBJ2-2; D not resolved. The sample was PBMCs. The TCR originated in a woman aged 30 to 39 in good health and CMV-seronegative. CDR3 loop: CASSQSATNTGELFF. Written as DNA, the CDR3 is TGTGCCAGCAGCCAATCAGCGACCAACACCGGGGAGCTGTTTTTT.